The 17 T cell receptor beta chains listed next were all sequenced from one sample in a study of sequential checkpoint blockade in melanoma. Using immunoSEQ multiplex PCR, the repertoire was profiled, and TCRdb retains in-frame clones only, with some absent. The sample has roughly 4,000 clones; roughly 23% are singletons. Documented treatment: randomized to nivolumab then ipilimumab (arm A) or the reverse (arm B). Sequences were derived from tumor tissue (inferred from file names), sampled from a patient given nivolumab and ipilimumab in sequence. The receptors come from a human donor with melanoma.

The CDR3 DNA reads TGTGCCAGTAGTATAGGAGGGAAAGGGATGAACACTGAAGCTTTCTTT. This sequence encodes CASSIGGKGMNTEAFF. The chain recombines TRBV19 with TRBJ1-1; no clear D. CDR1 LNHDA and CDR2 SQIVND come from the germline V gene (reference sequence). CDR3 size: 16 residues. With 1 base removed from V and 0 bases from J, the gap between germline ends came to 12 bases.

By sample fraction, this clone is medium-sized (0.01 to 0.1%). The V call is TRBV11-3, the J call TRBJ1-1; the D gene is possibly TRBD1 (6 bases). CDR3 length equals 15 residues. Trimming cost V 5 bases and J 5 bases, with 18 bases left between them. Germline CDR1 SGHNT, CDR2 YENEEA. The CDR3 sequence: CASSQEGGARTEAFF. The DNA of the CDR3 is TGTGCCAGCAGCCAGGAAGGGGGGGCGCGGACTGAAGCTTTCTTT.

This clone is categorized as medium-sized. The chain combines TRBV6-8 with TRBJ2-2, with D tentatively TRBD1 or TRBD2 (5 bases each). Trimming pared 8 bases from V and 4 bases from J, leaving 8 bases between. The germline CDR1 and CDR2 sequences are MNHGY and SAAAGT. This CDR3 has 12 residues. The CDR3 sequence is CASGGGTGELFF. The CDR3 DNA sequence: TGTGCCAGCGGGGGTGGCACCGGGGAGCTGTTTTTT.

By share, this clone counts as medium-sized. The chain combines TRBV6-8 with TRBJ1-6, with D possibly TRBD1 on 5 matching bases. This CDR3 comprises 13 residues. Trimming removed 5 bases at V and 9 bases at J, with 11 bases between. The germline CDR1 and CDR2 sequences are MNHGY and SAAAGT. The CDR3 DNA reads TGTGCCAGCAGTCCAGGGTTCGGTTCACCCCTCCACTTT. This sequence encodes CASSPGFGSPLHF.

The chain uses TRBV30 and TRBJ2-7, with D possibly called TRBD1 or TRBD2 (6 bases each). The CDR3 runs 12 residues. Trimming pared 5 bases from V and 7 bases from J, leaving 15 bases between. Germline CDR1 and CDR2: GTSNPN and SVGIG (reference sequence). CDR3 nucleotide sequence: TGTGCCTGGGACAGGCCCGCGGGGGAGCAGTACTTC. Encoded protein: CAWDRPAGEQYF.

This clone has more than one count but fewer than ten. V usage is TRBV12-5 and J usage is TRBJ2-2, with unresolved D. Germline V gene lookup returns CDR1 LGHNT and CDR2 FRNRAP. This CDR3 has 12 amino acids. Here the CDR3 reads CASNSYTGELFF. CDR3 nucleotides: TGTGCCAGCAACAGCTACACCGGGGAGCTGTTTTTT.

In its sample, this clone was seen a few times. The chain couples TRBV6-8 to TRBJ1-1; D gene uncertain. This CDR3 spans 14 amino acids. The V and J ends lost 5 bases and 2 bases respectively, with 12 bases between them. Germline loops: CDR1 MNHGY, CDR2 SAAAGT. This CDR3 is CASSDAGSNTEAFF. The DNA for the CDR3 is TGTGCCAGCAGTGACGCGGGGAGTAACACTGAAGCTTTCTTT.

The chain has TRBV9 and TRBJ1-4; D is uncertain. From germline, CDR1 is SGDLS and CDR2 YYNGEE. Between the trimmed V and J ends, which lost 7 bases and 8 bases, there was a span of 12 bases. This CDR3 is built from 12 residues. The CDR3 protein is CASSDADEKLFF. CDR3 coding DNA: TGTGCCAGCTCGGACGCGGACGAAAAACTGTTTTTT.

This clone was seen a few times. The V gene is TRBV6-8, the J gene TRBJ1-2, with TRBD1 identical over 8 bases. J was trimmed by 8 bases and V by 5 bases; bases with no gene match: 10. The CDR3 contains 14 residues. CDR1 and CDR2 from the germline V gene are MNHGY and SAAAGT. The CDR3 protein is CASSTPTGVWGYTF. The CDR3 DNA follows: TGTGCCAGCAGTACCCCGACAGGGGTTTGGGGCTACACCTTC.

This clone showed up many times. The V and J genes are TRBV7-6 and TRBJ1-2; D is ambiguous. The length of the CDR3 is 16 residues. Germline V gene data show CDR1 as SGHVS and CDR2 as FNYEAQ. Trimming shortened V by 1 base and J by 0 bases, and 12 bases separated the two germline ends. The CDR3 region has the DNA TGTGCCAGCAGCTTAGAGGCCAAGGCTGCTAACTATGGCTACACCTTC. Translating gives CASSLEAKAANYGYTF.

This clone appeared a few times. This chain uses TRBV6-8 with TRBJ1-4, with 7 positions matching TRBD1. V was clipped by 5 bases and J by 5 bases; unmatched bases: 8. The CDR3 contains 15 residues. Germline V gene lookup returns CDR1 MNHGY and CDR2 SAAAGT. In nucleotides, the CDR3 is TGTGCCAGCAGTGCCCCGGACAGGATAAATGAAAAACTGTTTTTT. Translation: CASSAPDRINEKLFF.

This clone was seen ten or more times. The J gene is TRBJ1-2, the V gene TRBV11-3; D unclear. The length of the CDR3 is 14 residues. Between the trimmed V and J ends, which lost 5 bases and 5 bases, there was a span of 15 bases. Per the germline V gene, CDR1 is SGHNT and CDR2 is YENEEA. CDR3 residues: CASSLLGGIYGYTF. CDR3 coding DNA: TGTGCCAGCAGCCTTCTGGGTGGAATATATGGCTACACCTTC.

The CDR3 is CASSWAGATREAFF. CDR3 DNA: TGTGCCAGCAGTTGGGCGGGGGCGACCCGTGAAGCTTTCTTT. This chain connects TRBV6-8 to TRBJ1-1; D may be TRBD1 (6 bases). Trimming shortened V by 4 bases and J by 7 bases, and 16 bases separated the two germline ends. Germline CDR1 is MNHGY and CDR2 is SAAAGT. The CDR3 is 14 residues long.

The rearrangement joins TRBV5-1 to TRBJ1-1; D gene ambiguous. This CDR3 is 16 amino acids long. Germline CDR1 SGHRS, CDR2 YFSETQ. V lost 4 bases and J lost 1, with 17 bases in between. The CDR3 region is CASSALGIVPNTEAFF. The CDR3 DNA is TGCGCCAGCAGCGCGCTTGGGATTGTCCCGAACACTGAAGCTTTCTTT.

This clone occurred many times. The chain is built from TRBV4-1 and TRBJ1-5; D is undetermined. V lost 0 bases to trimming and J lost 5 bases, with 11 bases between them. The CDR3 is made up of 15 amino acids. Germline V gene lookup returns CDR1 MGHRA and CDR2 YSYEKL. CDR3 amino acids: CASSQDGQSYQPQHF. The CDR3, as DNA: TGCGCCAGCAGCCAAGATGGGCAGTCGTATCAGCCCCAGCATTTT.

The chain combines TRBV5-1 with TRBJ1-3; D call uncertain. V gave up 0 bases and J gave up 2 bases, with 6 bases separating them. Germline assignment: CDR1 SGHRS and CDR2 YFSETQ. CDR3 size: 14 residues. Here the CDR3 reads CASSLDLAGNTIYF. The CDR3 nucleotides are TGCGCCAGCAGCTTGGAYCTGGCTGGAAACACCATATATTTT.

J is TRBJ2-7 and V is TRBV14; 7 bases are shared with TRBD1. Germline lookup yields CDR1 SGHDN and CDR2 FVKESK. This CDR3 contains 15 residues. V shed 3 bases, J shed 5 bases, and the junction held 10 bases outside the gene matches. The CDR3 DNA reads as TGTGCCAGCAGCCAGGCCCGACAGGGTTGGGACGAGCAGTACTTC. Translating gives CASSQARQGWDEQYF.